This T cell receptor (beta chain) was obtained from a study of T cells after yellow fever vaccination (dated 2019 in TCRdb). Concerning the study at large: Libraries from fractions with low cell numbers were prepared with the SMART-Seq v4 Ultra Low Input RNA kit. To follow T-cell clones before and after primary and booster YFV17D yellow fever vaccination, bulk TCR alpha and beta repertoires were sequenced over time. Blood was collected at multiple timepoints before and after primary and secondary immunization, and bulk PBMC replicates and cell subsets were isolated. The cohort comprised two healthy male donors, one aged 18 to 29 and one aged 30 to 40 years.

What the work shows at the level of the full study, not this receptor alone: After the booster, most of the clones that had expanded following primary vaccination were detected again (approximately 96% of CD4 and 85% to 90% of CD8), which suggests that memory was broadly maintained. Compared with the primary T-cell response, the secondary T-cell response was weaker but faster, peaking on day 5 rather than day 15. Only a couple of donors were included in the study, so the extent to which the findings can be generalized is limited. A small fraction of clonotypes appeared in both the CD4 and CD8 compartments, likely as a result of convergent recombination. FACS-sorted repertoires could contain abundant contaminating clonotypes from the bulk population, so computational filtering was required.

The germline V gene gives CDR1 as SQVTM and CDR2 as ANQGSEA. V is shortened by 6 bases, J by 11 bases, and the region joining them spans 19 bases. Including the terminal cysteine and phenylalanine, the CDR3 comprises 12 residues. The retained sequence is limited to the CDR3, 36 bases, with the frame set at the first base. TCR cDNA was made using 5'RACE template switching, a step that added a universal primer site and unique molecular identifiers. cDNA synthesis was primed from both the TCR alpha and TCR beta constant segments. Library amplification used two PCR steps, and the second PCR step added sample barcodes and sequencing adapters. Sequencing of libraries was performed on Illumina HiSeq 2500 (2x100 bp) or NovaSeq (2x150 bp). Concerning the study's data processing: Demultiplexing of reads and collapsing into UMI consensus sequences were performed with MIGEC, and V(D)J alignment was carried out with MiXCR. Clonotypes responding to the vaccine were identified with edgeR on replicate PBMC samples, with the criteria of FDR below 0.01 and a log2 fold change above 5 up to day 15. CD4 or CD8 identity was assigned to each bulk clonotype according to whether the clonotype was present at higher abundance in the sequenced CD4 repertoire or the sequenced CD8 repertoire. Using fastp trimming at Q25 and MiXCR clonotype assembly, TCRdb reanalyzed the public sequencing data and kept in-frame beta chains. Each record represents a unique CDR3 protein, reported with the most common genes and DNA among its rows. None of the V and J calls come from the authors' own analysis; TCRdb made them. The sample yields about 400,000 distinct CDR3 sequences; about 6.2% were counted once. 15% of the sample rests with the top ten.

This clonotype has ten or more counts. No antigen is known for it. It has no much larger one-base neighbor in the sample; base qualities were not kept. This specimen's treatment or condition label, per the study, means: live attenuated yellow fever vaccine strain. Two biological replicates of bulk PBMCs were collected at each blood-draw timepoint. PBMCs were isolated from peripheral blood using a standard Ficoll-Paque protocol. TriZol was used to extract RNA from bulk PBMCs, from CD4 and CD8 fractions, and from dextramer-positive and dextramer-negative fractions. The clonotype comes from a man aged 25 to 45 who received the YFV17D yellow fever vaccine. The sequence joins TRBV29-1 to TRBJ1-1; no D gene can be assigned with confidence. Source: PBMCs, taken 5 days after the yellow fever booster vaccination. The DNA reads TGCAGCGTCCCCTCGTCAGGCTTGTTGGCTTTCTTT. This codes for CSVPSSGLLAFF.